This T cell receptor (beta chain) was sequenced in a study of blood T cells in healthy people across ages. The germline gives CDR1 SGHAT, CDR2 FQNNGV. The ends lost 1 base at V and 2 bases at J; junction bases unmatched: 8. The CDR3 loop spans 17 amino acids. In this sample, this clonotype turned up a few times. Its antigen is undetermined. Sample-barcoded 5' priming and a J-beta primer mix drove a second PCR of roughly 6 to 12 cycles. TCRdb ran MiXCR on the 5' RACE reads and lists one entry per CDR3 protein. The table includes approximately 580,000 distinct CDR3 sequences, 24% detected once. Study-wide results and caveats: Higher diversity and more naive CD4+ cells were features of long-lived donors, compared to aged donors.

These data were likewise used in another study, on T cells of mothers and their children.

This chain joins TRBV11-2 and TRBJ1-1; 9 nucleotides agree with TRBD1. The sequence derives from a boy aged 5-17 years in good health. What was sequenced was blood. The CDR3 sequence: CASSLGLRDRENTEAFF. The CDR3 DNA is TGTGCCAGCAGCTTAGGCCTTCGGGACAGGGAAAACACTGAAGCTTTCTTT.